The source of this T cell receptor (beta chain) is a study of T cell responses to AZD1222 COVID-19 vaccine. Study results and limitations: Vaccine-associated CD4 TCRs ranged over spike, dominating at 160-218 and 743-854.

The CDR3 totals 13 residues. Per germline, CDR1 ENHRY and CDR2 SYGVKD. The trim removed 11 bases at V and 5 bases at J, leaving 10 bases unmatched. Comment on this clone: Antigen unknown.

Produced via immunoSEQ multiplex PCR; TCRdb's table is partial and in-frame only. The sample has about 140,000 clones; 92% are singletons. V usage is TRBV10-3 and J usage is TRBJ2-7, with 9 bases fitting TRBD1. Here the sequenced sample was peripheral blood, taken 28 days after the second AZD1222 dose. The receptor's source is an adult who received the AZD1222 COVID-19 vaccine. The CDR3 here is CASTGTGRDEQYF. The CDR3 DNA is TGTGCCTCCACCGGGACAGGGCGCGACGAGCAGTACTTC.